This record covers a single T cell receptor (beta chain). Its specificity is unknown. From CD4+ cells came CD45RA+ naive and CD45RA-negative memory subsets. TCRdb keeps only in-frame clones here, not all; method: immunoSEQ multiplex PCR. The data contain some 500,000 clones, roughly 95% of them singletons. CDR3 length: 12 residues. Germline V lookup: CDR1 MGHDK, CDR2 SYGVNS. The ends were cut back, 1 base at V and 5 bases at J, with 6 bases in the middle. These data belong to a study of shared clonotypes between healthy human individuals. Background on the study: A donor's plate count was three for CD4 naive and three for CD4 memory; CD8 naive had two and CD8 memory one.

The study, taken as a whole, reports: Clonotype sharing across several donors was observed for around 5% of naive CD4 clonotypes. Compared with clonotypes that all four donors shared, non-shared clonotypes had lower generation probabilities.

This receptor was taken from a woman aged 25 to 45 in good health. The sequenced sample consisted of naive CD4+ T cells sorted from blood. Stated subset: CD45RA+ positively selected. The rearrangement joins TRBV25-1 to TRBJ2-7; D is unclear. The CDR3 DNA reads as TGTGCCAGCAGTGAATCCATGGACGAGCAGTACTTC. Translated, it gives CASSESMDEQYF.